The table lists the clone carrying this TCR beta chain with many counts. Germline V gives CDR1 MDHEN, CDR2 SYDVKM. V lost 3 bases and J lost 14, with 13 bases in between. This CDR3 comprises 11 residues. Patients having uncontrolled infection, another autoimmune disease, pregnancy or lactation were not included. This sample stems from a study of T cells in Graves' hyperthyroidism and ophthalmopathy. Amplification targeted TCR beta CDR3 regions from RNA transcripts. HTBI primers were used for first-round RT-PCR of the TCR CDR3. A single record per CDR3 protein comes from TCRdb applying MiXCR to the multiplex PCR reads. The sample lists more than 500,000 distinct CDR3 sequences, around 15% seen once, with approximately 4.3% in the top ten.

The TCR comes from a woman in her forties with Graves' ophthalmopathy. The chain couples TRBV28 to TRBJ1-2; D is perhaps TRBD1 (5 bases). The sample was blood. The CDR3 protein is CASSLWGRRTF. Here the CDR3 DNA reads TGTGCCAGCAGTTTGTGGGGCCGCAGGACCTTC.